Listed below are T cell receptor beta chains from one sample, sequenced in a study of cytomegalovirus exposure and HLA in healthy donors. Generated by immunoSEQ multiplex PCR, the TCRdb table keeps only in-frame clones and is missing some. The sample includes approximately 130,000 clones, about 81% of them seen just once. Sequenced sample: PBMCs. The receptors shown here come from a man aged 40-49 years in good health and CMV-seronegative. Each CDR3 is given with its conserved first and last residue. D genes are given only for firm matches. Size is stated for part of the rows, as once, few or many counts, or as a class when the clone is expanded.

V: TRBV5-1; D: TRBD2; size: .; J: TRBJ2-3; CDR3: CASSLALAGSTDTQYF; DNA: TGCGCCAGCAGCTTGGCCCTAGCGGGGTCAACAGATACGCAGTATTTT
V: TRBV9; D: .; size: .; J: TRBJ1-3; CDR3: CASSVESSGNTIYF; DNA: TGTGCCAGCAGCGTAGAGAGCTCTGGAAACACCATATATTTT
V: TRBV9; D: TRBD2; size: .; J: TRBJ2-3; CDR3: CASSPRASGGPGMDTQYF; DNA: TGTGCCAGCAGTCCCAGGGCTAGCGGGGGCCCGGGGATGGATACGCAGTATTTT
V: TRBV4-2; D: .; size: .; J: TRBJ2-3; CDR3: CASSQTKRGLSTDTQYF; DNA: TGTGCCAGCAGCCAAACAAAACGGGGACTGAGCACAGATACGCAGTATTTT
V: TRBV10-1; D: TRBD1; size: .; J: TRBJ1-2; CDR3: CASSADRGYGYTF; DNA: TGCGCCAGCAGTGCGGACAGGGGCTATGGCTACACCTTC
V: TRBV7-9; D: .; size: .; J: TRBJ2-7; CDR3: CASTPPLTGTLYEQYF; DNA: TGTGCCAGCACCCCCCCCTTGACAGGGACTCTCTACGAGCAGTACTTC
V: TRBV19; D: TRBD1; size: .; J: TRBJ1-5; CDR3: CASTGGLNQPQHF; DNA: TGTGCCAGTACAGGGGGCTTGAATCAGCCCCAGCATTTT
V: TRBV18; D: .; size: .; J: TRBJ1-4; CDR3: CASSAMTNEKLFF; DNA: TGTGCCAGCTCAGCTATGACTAATGAAAAACTGTTTTTT
V: TRBV15; D: TRBD1; size: .; J: TRBJ2-7; CDR3: CATSSTGTGGRYEQYF; DNA: TGTGCCACCAGCTCAACCGGGACAGGGGGCAGGTACGAGCAGTACTTC
V: TRBV7-9; D: .; size: once; J: TRBJ2-1; CDR3: CASSSRGGSSYNEQFF; DNA: TGTGCCAGCAGCTCTAGGGGCGGAAGCTCCTACAATGAGCAGTTCTTC
V: TRBV2; D: TRBD1; size: .; J: TRBJ1-5; CDR3: CASAWLGQGDQPQHF; DNA: TGTGCCAGCGCTTGGCTGGGACAGGGGGATCAGCCCCAGCATTTT
V: TRBV2; D: TRBD2; size: .; J: TRBJ2-7; CDR3: CASSVGLAGHEQYF; DNA: TGTGCCAGCAGTGTAGGCCTAGCGGGGCACGAGCAGTACTTC
V: TRBV19; D: .; size: .; J: TRBJ1-1; CDR3: CASSIVFATGNTEAFF; DNA: TGTGCCAGTAGTATAGTATTTGCGACAGGGAACACTGAAGCTTTCTTT
V: TRBV5-1; D: .; size: .; J: TRBJ2-7; CDR3: CASSNPKEYEQYF; DNA: TGCGCCAGCAGCAACCCAAAAGAGTACGAGCAGTACTTC
V: TRBV11-2; D: .; size: few; J: TRBJ2-6; CDR3: CASSLDQGGLTF; DNA: TGTGCCAGCAGCTTAGATCAGGGCGGCCTGACTTTC
V: TRBV27; D: .; size: few; J: TRBJ2-3; CDR3: CASSFVNGGADTQYF; DNA: TGTGCCAGCAGTTTTGTGAACGGTGGAGCAGATACGCAGTATTTT
V: TRBV30; D: TRBD1; size: once; J: TRBJ1-5; CDR3: CAWSLPGQGNQPQHF; DNA: TGTGCCTGGAGCCTGCCGGGACAGGGGAATCAGCCCCAGCATTTT
V: TRBV28; D: .; size: .; J: TRBJ1-5; CDR3: CASTLIRDNQPQHF; DNA: TGTGCCAGCACCCTCATCCGAGACAATCAGCCCCAGCATTTT
V: TRBV2; D: TRBD2; size: .; J: TRBJ2-2; CDR3: CASSPRTSGTGELFF; DNA: TGTGCCAGCAGTCCTAGGACTAGCGGAACCGGGGAGCTGTTTTTT
V: TRBV19; D: TRBD1; size: .; J: TRBJ1-2; CDR3: CASSMGTGIGYTF; DNA: TGTGCCAGTAGTATGGGGACAGGGATCGGCTACACCTTC
V: TRBV6-5; D: .; size: few; J: TRBJ1-2; CDR3: CASSADRSGYTF; DNA: TGTGCCAGCAGTGCTGACAGGAGTGGCTACACCTTC
V: TRBV11-2; D: TRBD1; size: .; J: TRBJ1-5; CDR3: CASSSGQGANQPQHF; DNA: TGTGCCAGCAGCTCGGGACAGGGGGCGAATCAGCCCCAGCATTTT
V: TRBV6-5; D: .; size: .; J: TRBJ2-2; CDR3: CASSEQGDSGELFF; DNA: TGTGCCAGCAGTGAACAGGGTGATTCCGGGGAGCTGTTTTTT
V: TRBV27; D: .; size: .; J: TRBJ2-1; CDR3: CASSLSPGESVRLYNEQFF; DNA: TGTGCCAGCAGTTTATCGCCAGGGGAAAGTGTTCGTCTCTACAATGAGCAGTTCTTC
V: TRBV30; D: TRBD1; size: .; J: TRBJ1-2; CDR3: CAWSVEGAANYGYTF; DNA: TGTGCCTGGAGTGTTGAGGGGGCAGCTAACTATGGCTACACCTTC
V: TRBV7-9; D: .; size: .; J: TRBJ1-4; CDR3: CASSPRDGQSGLFF; DNA: TGTGCCAGCAGCCCGCGGGACGGACAATCAGGGCTGTTTTTT
V: TRBV27; D: .; size: .; J: TRBJ1-6; CDR3: CASSLVFDSPLHF; DNA: TGTGCCAGCAGTTTAGTGTTCGATTCACCCCTCCACTTT
V: TRBV18; D: .; size: once; J: TRBJ2-7; CDR3: CASSPGGVPYEQYF; DNA: TGTGCCAGCTCACCGGGGGGAGTCCCCTACGAGCAGTACTTC
V: TRBV7-9; D: .; size: few; J: TRBJ2-2; CDR3: CASTLSAAGELFF; DNA: TGTGCCAGCACCCTAAGCGCCGCCGGGGAGCTGTTTTTT
V: TRBV6-5; D: TRBD1; size: .; J: TRBJ1-3; CDR3: CASSYQGGSGNTIYF; DNA: TGTGCCAGCAGTTATCAGGGGGGATCTGGAAACACCATATATTTT
V: TRBV7-2; D: .; size: few; J: TRBJ2-3; CDR3: CASSSGIRDTQYF; DNA: TGTGCCAGCAGCTCAGGTATCCGAGATACGCAGTATTTT
V: TRBV5-1; D: .; size: .; J: TRBJ2-7; CDR3: CASSLAGPVKGLLHYEQYF; DNA: TGCGCCAGCAGCTTGGCAGGGCCGGTCAAGGGACTCTTACACTACGAGCAGTACTTC
V: TRBV7-2; D: .; size: once; J: TRBJ1-2; CDR3: CASSFGREDPGYTF; DNA: TGTGCCAGCAGCTTCGGACGGGAAGATCCTGGCTACACCTTC
V: TRBV6-1; D: TRBD1; size: .; J: TRBJ2-7; CDR3: CAATTTGGTYEQYF; DNA: TGTGCCGCCACGACGACAGGGGGCACCTACGAGCAGTACTTC
V: TRBV4-1; D: .; size: once; J: TRBJ2-1; CDR3: CASSQDIGTSTRDEQFF; DNA: TGCGCCAGCAGCCAAGATATTGGAACTTCTACCCGGGATGAGCAGTTCTTC
V: TRBV9; D: .; size: .; J: TRBJ1-2; CDR3: CASSGTMDIGDYGYTF; DNA: TGTGCCAGCAGCGGAACAATGGACATCGGCGACTATGGCTACACCTTC
V: TRBV27; D: TRBD2; size: .; J: TRBJ2-3; CDR3: CASSFPRGAGGLITQYF; DNA: TGTGCCAGCAGTTTTCCGCGAGGAGCGGGAGGGCTAATTACGCAGTATTTT
V: TRBV7-9; D: TRBD1; size: .; J: TRBJ2-2; CDR3: CASSPTGGIYTGELFF; DNA: TGTGCCAGCAGCCCAACAGGGGGGATCTACACCGGGGAGCTGTTTTTT
V: TRBV15; D: .; size: .; J: TRBJ1-5; CDR3: CATSRDVVRGGGNQPQHF; DNA: TGTGCCACCAGCAGAGATGTCGTGAGAGGAGGTGGCAATCAGCCCCAGCATTTT
V: TRBV7-8; D: .; size: once; J: TRBJ2-1; CDR3: CASSLERRNEQFF; DNA: TGTGCCAGCAGCTTAGAAAGGAGGAATGAGCAGTTCTTC
V: TRBV4-3; D: .; size: .; J: TRBJ2-5; CDR3: CASSSKGSANGILLQETQYF; DNA: TGCGCCAGCAGCTCCAAGGGATCGGCTAACGGGATACTCCTCCAAGAGACCCAGTACTTC
V: TRBV29-1; D: .; size: .; J: TRBJ2-1; CDR3: CSVDEEGQFF; DNA: TGCAGCGTTGATGAGGAGGGGCAGTTCTTC
V: TRBV5-1; D: .; size: .; J: TRBJ1-4; CDR3: CASSSGNEKLFF; DNA: TGCGCCAGCAGCTCAGGTAATGAAAAACTGTTTTTT
V: TRBV30; D: .; size: .; J: TRBJ2-3; CDR3: CAWSPTSSTTQYF; DNA: TGTGCCTGGAGTCCCACTAGTTCCACTACGCAGTATTTT
V: TRBV7-6; D: TRBD2; size: .; J: TRBJ2-2; CDR3: CASSPSGAGGPGELFF; DNA: TGTGCCAGCAGCCCCTCCGGAGCGGGGGGCCCGGGGGAGCTGTTTTTT
V: TRBV19; D: TRBD2; size: .; J: TRBJ2-1; CDR3: CASHLAGAGGHEQFF; DNA: TGTGCCAGTCACCTAGCGGGAGCCGGGGGGCATGAGCAGTTCTTC
V: TRBV19; D: .; size: .; J: TRBJ2-1; CDR3: CASSIGSDGNNEQFF; DNA: TGTGCCAGTAGTATAGGCTCCGACGGGAACAATGAGCAGTTCTTC
V: TRBV18; D: TRBD2; size: .; J: TRBJ2-2; CDR3: CASPKSAGGDTGELFF; DNA: TGTGCCAGCCCAAAGTCAGCGGGAGGCGACACCGGGGAGCTGTTTTTT
V: TRBV6-1; D: TRBD2; size: .; J: TRBJ2-3; CDR3: CASSGTLAGGPTDTQYF; DNA: TGTGCCAGCAGTGGAACGCTAGCGGGAGGGCCTACAGATACGCAGTATTTT
V: TRBV18; D: .; size: .; J: TRBJ1-5; CDR3: CASSPRLQGRQGQPQHF; DNA: TGTGCCAGCTCACCACGGCTACAGGGAAGGCAAGGTCAGCCCCAGCATTTT
V: TRBV7-9; D: .; size: .; J: TRBJ1-2; CDR3: CASTQVGGFYGYTF; DNA: TGTGCCAGCACCCAAGTGGGGGGATTCTATGGCTACACCTTC